The text below deals with one TCR beta chain. Antigen specificity is unknown. V was cut by 1 base and J by 1 base, with 13 bases left in between. The CDR3 loop spans 16 amino acids. The germline V gene has CDR1 LNHNV and CDR2 YYDKDF (reference sequence). This record comes from a study of blood T cells in healthy people across ages. Study findings and constraints: Age brought a roughly linear fall in TCR beta diversity measured per million T cells.

PCR was performed a second time for roughly 7 to 11 cycles using a sample-barcoded 5' primer and a J-beta primer mix. TCRdb re-called the 5' RACE reads with MiXCR, one entry per CDR3 protein. The sample has about 1.4 million distinct CDR3 sequences, approximately 59% seen once. Material: blood. The TCR originated in a man in his late teens or twenties in good health. The V gene is TRBV15, the J gene TRBJ2-5; D perhaps matches TRBD2 (6 bases). CDR3 region: CATSRAGGWLQETQYF. The CDR3 DNA follows: TGTGCCACCAGCAGAGCTGGGGGGTGGCTCCAAGAGACCCAGTACTTC.